The 28 T cell receptor beta chains in this list originate from one sample, sequenced in a study of cytomegalovirus exposure and HLA in healthy donors. The study ran its PCR with 60 Vbeta and 13 Jbeta primers. Produced via immunoSEQ multiplex PCR; TCRdb's table is partial and in-frame only. The sample holds roughly 100,000 clones, 60% to 75% seen once. The sequenced sample was PBMCs. These receptors were taken from a man in his sixties in good health and CMV-seronegative.

This clone was counted a few times. The V and J genes are TRBV28 and TRBJ2-7, with a possible D match to TRBD2 (5 bases). Looked up from germline, CDR1 is MDHEN and CDR2 is SYDVKM. This CDR3 comprises 11 residues. Trimming removed 10 bases from V and 6 bases from J, with 13 bases in between. CDR3 region: CATRGAPEQYF. Written as DNA, the CDR3 is TGTGCCACCCGGGGAGCCCCCGAGCAGTACTTC.

This clone was detected only a few times. The chain couples TRBV18 to TRBJ1-2; D is possibly TRBD1 (6 bases). Germline V lookup: CDR1 KGHSH, CDR2 LQKENI. Trimming took 7 bases from V and 0 from J, leaving 12 bases between them. The CDR3 is 14 residues long. CDR3 residues: CASLMDRANYGYTF. DNA for the CDR3: TGTGCCAGCTTGATGGACAGAGCTAACTATGGCTACACCTTC.

V usage is TRBV7-9 and J usage is TRBJ2-1; 8 bases align to TRBD1. V dropped 5 bases and J dropped 6; count of bases not matched to a gene: 6. The CDR3 has 14 residues. Germline V gene lookup returns CDR1 SEHNR and CDR2 FQNEAQ (reference sequence). The CDR3 DNA reads TGTGCCAGCAGCCCTCGGACAGGGAGCAATGAGCAGTTCTTC. As protein: CASSPRTGSNEQFF.

This chain joins TRBV9 and TRBJ2-7; 12 bases are shared with TRBD1. Germline loops: CDR1 SGDLS, CDR2 YYNGEE. Trimming at V came to 4 bases and at J to 4 bases, leaving 12 bases not matched to a gene. The CDR3 extends over 17 amino acids. This chain's CDR3 is CASSSQGGDRGHYEQYF. CDR3 sequence (DNA): TGTGCCAGCAGCTCTCAAGGAGGGGACAGGGGGCATTACGAGCAGTACTTC.

The V and J genes are TRBV4-1 and TRBJ2-7; TRBD2 matches at 10 bases. Germline loops: CDR1 MGHRA, CDR2 YSYEKL. This CDR3 has 18 residues. J lost 6 bases, V lost 3 bases, and 17 bases had no gene match. The CDR3 DNA follows: TGCGCCAGCAGCCACCCTGGAGGTCCTAGCGGGAGTGGTGTCGAGCAGTACTTC. This translates into CASSHPGGPSGSGVEQYF.

The rearrangement links TRBV19 to TRBJ2-1, with 7 nucleotides matching TRBD2. The length of the CDR3 is 15 residues. Germline CDR1 reads LNHDA; CDR2 reads SQIVND (reference sequence). V lost 5 bases and J lost 8; bases outside the gene matches: 12. The CDR3, as DNA: TGTGCCAGTAGTTCACGTAAAGGCGGGAGCTATGAGCAGTTCTTC. Its protein is CASSSRKGGSYEQFF. Drawing the rest from reference TRBV19 and TRBJ2-1, the complete variable domain is DGGITQSPKYLFRKEGQNVTLSCEQNLNHDAMYWYRQDPGQGLRLIYYSQIVNDFQKGDIAEGYSVSREKKESFPLTVTSAQKNPTAFYLCASSSRKGGSYEQFFGPGTRLTVL.

This chain links TRBV7-9 with TRBJ1-4; the match to TRBD1 covers 10 bases. The CDR3 covers 15 residues. J gave up 6 bases and V 7 bases, and 8 bases lay outside the gene matches. CDR1 SEHNR and CDR2 FQNEAQ come from the germline V gene (reference sequence). The chain's CDR3 is CASTRWTGGDEKLFF. In nucleotides, the CDR3 is TGTGCCAGCACTCGATGGACAGGGGGGGATGAAAAACTGTTTTTT.

The chain has TRBV7-8 and TRBJ2-7, with D perhaps matching TRBD1 (6 bases). Germline-derived CDR1 and CDR2 are SGHVS and FQNEAQ. The CDR3 covers 13 residues. V shed 3 bases and J shed 5 bases, with 11 bases lying between them. The CDR3 sequence is CASSLGTRNEQYF. The CDR3 DNA reads as TGTGCCAGCAGCTTGGGGACACGGAACGAGCAGTACTTC.

In its sample, this clone was seen a few times. This chain connects TRBV19 to TRBJ2-3; TRBD1 might be the D (5 bases). The CDR3 contains 16 residues. In germline, CDR1 is LNHDA, CDR2 SQIVND (reference sequence). The ends were cut back, 2 bases at V and 5 bases at J, with 17 bases in the middle. The CDR3 DNA reads as TGTGCCAGTAGTATACAGGGTGCCTCGTCTAAAGATACGCAGTATTTT. Its protein is CASSIQGASSKDTQYF.

The CDR3 spells CASSPKQQALLLNTIYF. CDR3 coding DNA: TGTGCCAGCAGCCCTAAGCAGCAGGCCCTCCTTTTGAACACCATATATTTT. The genes are TRBV5-6 and TRBJ1-3; no clear D. Trimming removed 4 bases from V and 7 bases from J, with 24 bases in between. The CDR3 has 17 amino acids. Germline V gene lookup returns CDR1 SGHDT and CDR2 YYEEEE.

This chain uses TRBV10-3 with TRBJ2-1; the match to TRBD2 covers 10 bases. V gave up 3 bases and J gave up 4 bases; unmatched junction bases: 12. Per the germline V gene, CDR1 is ENHRY and CDR2 is SYGVKD. The CDR3 is made up of 18 amino acids. The CDR3 region has the DNA TGTGCCATCAGTGAACAATTCAGCGGGAGGGCCGTTTACAATGAGCAGTTCTTC. This gives the protein CAISEQFSGRAVYNEQFF.

J is TRBJ2-1 and V is TRBV10-3; 8 nucleotides line up with TRBD2. CDR1 is ENHRY, CDR2 SYGVKD, per germline. The V segment lost 10 bases and the J segment 9 bases; nucleotides outside the gene matches: 11. The CDR3 consists of 13 residues. The CDR3 reads CATTGGRVGEQFF. CDR3 sequence (DNA): TGTGCCACCACGGGGGGGCGAGTCGGTGAGCAGTTCTTC.

Concerning this clone: Other DNA variants within this sample encode the same CDR3. The chain has TRBV28 and TRBJ2-7; 10 positions agree with TRBD2. Germline CDR1 reads MDHEN; CDR2 reads SYDVKM. The CDR3 runs to 15 residues. Unmatched junction bases numbered 4, after V lost 3 bases and J lost 2 bases. Written as DNA, the CDR3 is TGTGCCAGCAGTTTGAGGACTAGCGGTGCCTACGAGCAGTACTTC. Amino acid sequence: CASSLRTSGAYEQYF.

This clone was counted once. The gene calls are TRBV7-9 and TRBJ1-4; D is undetermined. The CDR3 has 12 residues. Per germline, CDR1 SEHNR and CDR2 FQNEAQ (reference sequence). V lost 2 bases and J 12 bases, leaving 10 bases between the germline ends. As DNA, the CDR3 is TGTGCCAGCAGCTTAAATGAGTTGGAACTGTTTTTT. Encoded protein: CASSLNELELFF.

The chain employs TRBV6-6 and TRBJ1-1, with D tentatively TRBD1 (6 bases). CDR3 size: 16 residues. V dropped 6 bases and J dropped 1 base, with 18 bases sitting between them. Per the germline V gene, CDR1 is MNHNY and CDR2 is SVGAGI (reference sequence). The chain's CDR3 is CASSDSDRGANTEAFF. The CDR3 DNA sequence: TGTGCCAGCAGCGATTCGGACAGAGGGGCGAACACTGAAGCTTTCTTT.

This clone was seen only a few times. The V call is TRBV5-1, the J call TRBJ2-1, with 7 bases matching TRBD1. CDR1 and CDR2 from the germline V gene are SGHRS and YFSETQ. CDR3 length: 14 amino acids. The V segment lost 0 bases and the J segment 8 bases; nucleotides outside the gene matches: 5. The CDR3 spells CASSLVQGFDEQFF. The DNA for the CDR3 is TGCGCCAGCAGCTTGGTACAGGGGTTTGATGAGCAGTTCTTC.

The rearrangement uses TRBV7-5 and TRBJ2-7; TRBD2, as called in the table, went unchecked against the DNA. TRBV7-5 is termed a pseudogene. The CDR3 length is 18 residues. CDR3 coding DNA: TGTGTCAGAAGCTTAGCGCGCCCGGGGGCTAGCGGGAGCCTCGTGGAGTACTTC. Protein sequence: CVRSLARPGASGSLVEYF.

This clone occurred a few times. The rearrangement joins TRBV12-5 to TRBJ2-5; D not certain. The V gene's germline CDR1 is LGHNT and CDR2 FRNRAP. V lost 1 base, J lost 3 bases, and 12 bases lay in between. This CDR3 contains 15 residues. The CDR3 DNA sequence: TGTGCTAGTGGTTTGGCCCCCAGGCAGAAAGAGACCCAGTACTTC. Protein: CASGLAPRQKETQYF.

The genes are TRBV5-4 and TRBJ2-1; D is unresolved. With 0 bases removed from V and 5 bases from J, the gap between germline ends came to 3 bases. The CDR3 loop spans 12 amino acids. Germline V gives CDR1 SGHNT, CDR2 YYREEE (reference sequence). The CDR3 sequence is CASSLVNNEQFF. The CDR3 DNA reads as TGTGCCAGCAGCTTGGTAAACAATGAGCAGTTCTTC.

This clone was detected only a few times. This sequence joins TRBV5-1 and TRBJ2-5; the match to TRBD1 covers 7 bases. With V trimmed by 4 bases and J by 0 bases, 3 bases remained unmatched. The CDR3 is made up of 14 amino acids. The germline CDR1 and CDR2 sequences are SGHRS and YFSETQ. In DNA, the CDR3 is TGCGCCAGCAGCAGTGGGACAGACCAAGAGACCCAGTACTTC. This translates into CASSSGTDQETQYF. The variable domain in full, completed from reference TRBV5-1 and TRBJ2-5, reads KAGVTQTPRYLIKTRGQQVTLSCSPISGHRSVSWYQQTPGQGLQFLFEYFSETQRNKGNFPGRFSGRQFSNSRSEMNVSTLELGDSALYLCASSSGTDQETQYFGPGTRLLVL.

The J gene is TRBJ2-7, the V gene TRBV10-2, with TRBD2 matching over 7 bases. The CDR3 runs to 14 residues. Germline V gives CDR1 WSHSY, CDR2 SAAADI. The V and J ends lost 3 bases and 2 bases, in that order; junction bases with no gene match: 4. CDR3 DNA sequence: TGCGCCAGCAGTGAAACTAGCGTAACCTACGAGCAGTACTTC. This codes for CASSETSVTYEQYF.

This CDR3 is CASSLAGGSYEQYF. CDR3 in DNA: TGTGCCAGCAGTCTAGCGGGGGGGTCCTACGAGCAGTACTTC. This rearrangement joins TRBV28 to TRBJ2-7, with TRBD2 identical over 12 bases. The CDR3 length is 14 residues. In germline, CDR1 is MDHEN, CDR2 SYDVKM. V was clipped by 5 bases and J by 1 base; unmatched bases: 0.

The chain has TRBV2 and TRBJ2-7, with TRBD2 as a possible D gene (6 bases). Looked up from germline, CDR1 is SNHLY and CDR2 is FYNNEI. CDR3 size: 12 residues. Deletions cut 6 bases from V and 3 bases from J, with 9 bases between. Here the CDR3 reads CASRWDFYEQYF. In DNA, the CDR3 is TGTGCCAGCAGATGGGACTTCTACGAGCAGTACTTC. The whole variable domain, filled in from reference TRBV2 and TRBJ2-7, reads EPEVTQTPSHQVTQMGQEVILRCVPISNHLYFYWYRQILGQKVEFLVSFYNNEISEKSEIFDDQFSVERPDGSNFTLKIRSTKLEDSAMYFCASRWDFYEQYFGPGTRLTVT.

This chain joins TRBV19 and TRBJ2-3; 7 nucleotides line up with TRBD1. After removal of 7 bases from V and 0 bases from J, the junction contained 4 bases not matched to a gene. CDR3 length: 14 residues. Germline CDR1 is LNHDA and CDR2 is SQIVND (reference sequence). As DNA, the CDR3 is TGTGCCAGTAAACCGGGACAGAGCACAGATACGCAGTATTTT. Translating gives CASKPGQSTDTQYF.

V usage is TRBV29-1 and J usage is TRBJ2-1, with a weak D call TRBD1 (5 bases). V lost 7 bases and J lost 5, with 21 bases in between. The germline V gene has CDR1 SQVTM and CDR2 ANQGSEA. This CDR3 is 15 amino acids long. The CDR3 DNA reads as TGCAGCGGGGAACTGCGTAATCAGGGAAACAATGAGCAGTTCTTC. It codes for CSGELRNQGNNEQFF.

The rearrangement uses TRBV28 and TRBJ1-5; no reliable D call. The CDR3 spans 14 residues. Trimming left V 6 bases short and J 2 bases short, with 11 bases between. Germline loops: CDR1 MDHEN, CDR2 SYDVKM. The CDR3 here is CASREGGGNQPQHF. CDR3 nucleotides: TGTGCCAGCAGGGAGGGTGGGGGCAATCAGCCCCAGCATTTT.

The chain joins TRBV5-6 to TRBJ2-7; no reliable D call. The CDR3 spans 13 residues. V shed 4 bases and J shed 1 base, with 9 bases lying between them. The V gene's germline CDR1 is SGHDT and CDR2 YYEEEE. In nucleotides, the CDR3 is TGTGCCAGCAGCCCAGGTTTTTCCTACGAGCAGTACTTC. As protein: CASSPGFSYEQYF.

The chain joins TRBV30 to TRBJ1-1; D call uncertain. Germline CDR1 reads GTSNPN; CDR2 reads SVGIG (reference sequence). V lost 4 bases, J lost 3 bases, and 18 bases lay in between. The CDR3 runs to 15 residues. The DNA for the CDR3 is TGTGCCTGGATTTCTGACGAATCAGGTCACACTGAAGCTTTCTTT. It specifies CAWISDESGHTEAFF.